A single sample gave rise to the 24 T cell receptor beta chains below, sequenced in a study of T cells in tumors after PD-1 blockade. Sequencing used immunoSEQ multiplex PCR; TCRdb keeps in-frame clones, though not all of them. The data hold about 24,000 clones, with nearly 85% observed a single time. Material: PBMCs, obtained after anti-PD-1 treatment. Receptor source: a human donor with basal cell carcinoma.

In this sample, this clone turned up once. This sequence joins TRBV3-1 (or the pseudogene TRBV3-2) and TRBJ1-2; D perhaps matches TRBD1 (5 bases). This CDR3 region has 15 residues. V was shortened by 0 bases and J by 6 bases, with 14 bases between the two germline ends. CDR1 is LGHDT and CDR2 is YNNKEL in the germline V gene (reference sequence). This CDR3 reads CASSQDLGVVDGYTF. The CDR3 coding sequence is TGTGCCAGCAGCCAAGATCTGGGGGTGGTAGATGGCTACACCTTC.

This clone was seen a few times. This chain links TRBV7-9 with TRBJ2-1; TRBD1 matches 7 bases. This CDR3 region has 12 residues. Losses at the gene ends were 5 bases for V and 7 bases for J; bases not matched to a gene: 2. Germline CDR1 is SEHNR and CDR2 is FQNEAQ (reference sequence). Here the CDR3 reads CASSQQGNEQFF. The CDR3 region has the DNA TGTGCCAGCAGCCAACAGGGGAATGAGCAGTTCTTC.

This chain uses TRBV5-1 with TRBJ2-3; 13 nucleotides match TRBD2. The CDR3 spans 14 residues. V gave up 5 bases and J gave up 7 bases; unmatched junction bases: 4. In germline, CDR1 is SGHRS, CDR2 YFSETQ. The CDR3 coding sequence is TGCGCCAGCAGTACTAGCGGGGGGGCGAATACGCAGTATTTT. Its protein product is CASSTSGGANTQYF. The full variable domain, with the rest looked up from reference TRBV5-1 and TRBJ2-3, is KAGVTQTPRYLIKTRGQQVTLSCSPISGHRSVSWYQQTPGQGLQFLFEYFSETQRNKGNFPGRFSGRQFSNSRSEMNVSTLELGDSALYLCASSTSGGANTQYFGPGTRLTVL.

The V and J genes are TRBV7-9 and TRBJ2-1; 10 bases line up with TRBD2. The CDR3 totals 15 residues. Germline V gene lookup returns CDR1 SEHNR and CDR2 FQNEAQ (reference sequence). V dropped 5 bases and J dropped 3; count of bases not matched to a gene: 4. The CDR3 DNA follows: TGTGCCAGCAGCGTGGGACTAGCGCTCTACAATGAGCAGTTCTTC. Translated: CASSVGLALYNEQFF.

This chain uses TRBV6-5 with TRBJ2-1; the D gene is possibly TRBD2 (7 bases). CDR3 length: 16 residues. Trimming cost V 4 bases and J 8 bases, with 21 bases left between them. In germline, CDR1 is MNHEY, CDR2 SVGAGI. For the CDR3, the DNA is TGTGCCAGCAGTTCCCCTCGGGGGGCCCCAAAAGATGAGCAGTTCTTC. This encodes CASSSPRGAPKDEQFF.

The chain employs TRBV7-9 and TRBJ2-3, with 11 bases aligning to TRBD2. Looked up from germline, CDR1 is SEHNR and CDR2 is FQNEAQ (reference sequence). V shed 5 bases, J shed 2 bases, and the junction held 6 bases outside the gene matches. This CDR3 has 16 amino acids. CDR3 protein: CASSMGLAVHTDTQYF. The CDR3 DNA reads TGTGCCAGCAGCATGGGACTAGCGGTCCACACAGATACGCAGTATTTT. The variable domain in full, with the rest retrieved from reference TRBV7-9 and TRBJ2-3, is DTGVSQNPRHKITKRGQNVTFRCDPISEHNRLYWYRQTLGQGPEFLTYFQNEAQLEKSRLLSDRFSAERPKGSFSTLEIQRTEQGDSAMYLCASSMGLAVHTDTQYFGPGTRLTVL.

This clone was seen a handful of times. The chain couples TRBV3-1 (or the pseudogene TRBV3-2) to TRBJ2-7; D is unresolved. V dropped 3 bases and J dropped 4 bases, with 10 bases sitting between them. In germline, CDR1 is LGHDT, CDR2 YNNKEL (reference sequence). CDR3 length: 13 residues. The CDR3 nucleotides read TGTGCCAGCAGCCAGTCCCCGAGTTACGAGCAGTACTTC. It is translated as CASSQSPSYEQYF.

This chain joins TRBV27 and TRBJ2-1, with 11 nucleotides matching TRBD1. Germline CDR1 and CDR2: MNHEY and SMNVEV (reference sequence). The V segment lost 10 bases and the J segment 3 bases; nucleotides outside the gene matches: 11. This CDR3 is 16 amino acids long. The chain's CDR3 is CATEPAGTGGYNEQFF. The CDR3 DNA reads TGTGCCACTGAACCCGCCGGGACAGGGGGCTACAATGAGCAGTTCTTC.

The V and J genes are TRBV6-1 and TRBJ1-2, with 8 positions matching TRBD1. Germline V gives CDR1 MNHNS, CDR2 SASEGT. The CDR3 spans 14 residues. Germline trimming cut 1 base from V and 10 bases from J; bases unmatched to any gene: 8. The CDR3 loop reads CASSEVTGVFHYTF. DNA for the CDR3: TGTGCCAGCAGTGAAGTGACAGGGGTGTTCCACTACACCTTC.

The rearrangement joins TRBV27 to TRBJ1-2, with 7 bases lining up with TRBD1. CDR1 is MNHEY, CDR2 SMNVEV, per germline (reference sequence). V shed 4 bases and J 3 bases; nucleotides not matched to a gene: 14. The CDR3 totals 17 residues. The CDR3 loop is CASSSTNIRGHDYGYTF. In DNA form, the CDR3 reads TGTGCCAGCAGTTCAACTAATATTAGGGGGCACGACTATGGCTACACCTTC.

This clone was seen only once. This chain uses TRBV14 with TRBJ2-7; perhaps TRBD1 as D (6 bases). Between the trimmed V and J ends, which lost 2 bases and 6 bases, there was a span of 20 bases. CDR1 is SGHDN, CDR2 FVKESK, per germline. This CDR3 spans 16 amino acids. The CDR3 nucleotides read TGTGCCAGCAGCCAACTAGCAGGGGCACCCATAGCCGAGCAGTACTTC. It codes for CASSQLAGAPIAEQYF.

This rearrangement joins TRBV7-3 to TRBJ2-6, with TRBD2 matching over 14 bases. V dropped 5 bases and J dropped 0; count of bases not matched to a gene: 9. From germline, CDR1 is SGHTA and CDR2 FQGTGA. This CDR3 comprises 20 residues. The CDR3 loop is CASSPTGLAGGYSGANVLTF. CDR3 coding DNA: TGTGCCAGCAGCCCAACCGGACTAGCGGGGGGATACTCTGGGGCCAACGTCCTGACTTTC.

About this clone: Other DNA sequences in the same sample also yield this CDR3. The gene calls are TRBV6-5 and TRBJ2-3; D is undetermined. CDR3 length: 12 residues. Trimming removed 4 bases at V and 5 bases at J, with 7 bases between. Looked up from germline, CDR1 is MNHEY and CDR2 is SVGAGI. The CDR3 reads CASSSTRDTQYF. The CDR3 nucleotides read TGTGCCAGCAGTTCGACCCGAGATACGCAGTATTTT.

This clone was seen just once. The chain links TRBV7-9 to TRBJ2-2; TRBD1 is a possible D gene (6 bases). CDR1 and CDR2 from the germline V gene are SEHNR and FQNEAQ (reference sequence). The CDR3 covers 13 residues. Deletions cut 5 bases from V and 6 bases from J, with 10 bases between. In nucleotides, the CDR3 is TGTGCCAGCAGCCACGCAGGGGCCGGGGAGCTGTTTTTT. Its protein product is CASSHAGAGELFF. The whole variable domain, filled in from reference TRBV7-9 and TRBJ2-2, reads DTGVSQNPRHKITKRGQNVTFRCDPISEHNRLYWYRQTLGQGPEFLTYFQNEAQLEKSRLLSDRFSAERPKGSFSTLEIQRTEQGDSAMYLCASSHAGAGELFFGEGSRLTVL.

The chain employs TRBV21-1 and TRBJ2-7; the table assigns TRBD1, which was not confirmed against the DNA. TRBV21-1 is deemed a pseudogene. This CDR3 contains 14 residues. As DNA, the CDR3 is TGTGCCAGCAGCAAAGAGCGACAGGGACACGAGCAGTACTTC. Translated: CASSKERQGHEQYF.

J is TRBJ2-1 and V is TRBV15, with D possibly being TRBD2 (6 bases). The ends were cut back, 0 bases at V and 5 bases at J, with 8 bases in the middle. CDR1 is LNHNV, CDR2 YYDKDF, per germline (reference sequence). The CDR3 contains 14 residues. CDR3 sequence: CATSRDGGNNEQFF. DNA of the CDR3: TGTGCCACCAGCAGAGACGGGGGAAACAATGAGCAGTTCTTC.

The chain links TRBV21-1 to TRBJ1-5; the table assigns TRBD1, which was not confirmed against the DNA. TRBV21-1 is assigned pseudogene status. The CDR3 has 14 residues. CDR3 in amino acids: CASSKTDRNQPQHF. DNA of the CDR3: TGTGCCAGCAGCAAAACGGACAGAAATCAGCCCCAGCATTTT.

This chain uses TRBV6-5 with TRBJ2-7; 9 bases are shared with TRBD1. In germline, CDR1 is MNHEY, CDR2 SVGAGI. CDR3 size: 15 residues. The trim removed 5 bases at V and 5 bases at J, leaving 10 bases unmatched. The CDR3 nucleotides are TGTGCCAGCAGTACCGGGACAGGGTCGAATCACGAGCAGTACTTC. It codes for CASSTGTGSNHEQYF.

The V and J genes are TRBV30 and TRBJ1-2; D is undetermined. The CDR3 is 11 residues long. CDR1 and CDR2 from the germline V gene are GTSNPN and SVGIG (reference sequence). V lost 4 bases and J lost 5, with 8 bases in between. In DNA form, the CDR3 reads TGTGCCTGGATTACGGATTATGGCTACACCTTC. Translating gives CAWITDYGYTF.

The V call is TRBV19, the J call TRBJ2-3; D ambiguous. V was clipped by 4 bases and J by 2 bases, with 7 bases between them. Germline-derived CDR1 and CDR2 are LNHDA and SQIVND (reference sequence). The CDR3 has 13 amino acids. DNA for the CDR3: TGTGCCAGTAGTACACAAAACACAGATACGCAGTATTTT. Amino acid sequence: CASSTQNTDTQYF.

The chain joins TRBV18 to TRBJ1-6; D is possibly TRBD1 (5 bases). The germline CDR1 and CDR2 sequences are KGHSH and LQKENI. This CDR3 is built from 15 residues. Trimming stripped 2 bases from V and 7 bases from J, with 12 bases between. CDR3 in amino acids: CASSPTGLSNSPLHF. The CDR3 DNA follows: TGTGCCAGCTCACCAACAGGTCTTAGCAATTCACCCCTCCACTTT.

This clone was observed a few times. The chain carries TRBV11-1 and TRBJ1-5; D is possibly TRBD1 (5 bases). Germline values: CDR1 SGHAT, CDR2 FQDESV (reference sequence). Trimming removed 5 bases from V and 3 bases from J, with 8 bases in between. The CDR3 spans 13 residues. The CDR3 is CASSPGYNQPQHF. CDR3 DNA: TGTGCCAGCAGCCCAGGGTACAATCAGCCCCAGCATTTT.

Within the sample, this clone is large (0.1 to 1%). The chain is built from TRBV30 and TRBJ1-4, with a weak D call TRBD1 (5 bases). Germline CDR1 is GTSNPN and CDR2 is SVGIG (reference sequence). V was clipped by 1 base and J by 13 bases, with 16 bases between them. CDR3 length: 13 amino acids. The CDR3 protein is CAWSGDRRGGLFF. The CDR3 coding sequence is TGTGCCTGGAGTGGGGACCGACGCGGTGGACTGTTTTTT. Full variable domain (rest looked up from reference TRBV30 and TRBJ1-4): SQTIHQWPATLVQPVGSPLSLECTVEGTSNPNLYWYRQAAGRGLQLLFYSVGIGQISSEVPQNLSASRPQDRQFILSSKKLLLSDSGFYLCAWSGDRRGGLFFGSGTQLSVL.

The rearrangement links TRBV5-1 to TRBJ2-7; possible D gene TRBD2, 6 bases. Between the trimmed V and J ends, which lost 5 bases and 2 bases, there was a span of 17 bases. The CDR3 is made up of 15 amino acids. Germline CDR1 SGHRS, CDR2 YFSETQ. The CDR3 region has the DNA TGCGCCAGCAGGCACGAATTGGCGGGGACCTACGAGCAGTACTTC. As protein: CASRHELAGTYEQYF.